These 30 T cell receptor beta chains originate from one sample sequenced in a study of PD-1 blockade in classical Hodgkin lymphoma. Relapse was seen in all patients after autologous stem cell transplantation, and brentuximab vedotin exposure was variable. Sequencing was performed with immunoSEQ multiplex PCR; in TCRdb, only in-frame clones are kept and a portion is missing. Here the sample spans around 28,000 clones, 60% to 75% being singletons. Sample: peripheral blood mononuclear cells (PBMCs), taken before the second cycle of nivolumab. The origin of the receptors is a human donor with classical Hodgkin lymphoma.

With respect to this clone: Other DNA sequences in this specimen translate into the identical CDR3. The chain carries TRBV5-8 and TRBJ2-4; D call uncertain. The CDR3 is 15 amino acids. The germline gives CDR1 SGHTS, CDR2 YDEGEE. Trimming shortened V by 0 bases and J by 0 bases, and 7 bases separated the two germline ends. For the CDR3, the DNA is TGTGCCAGCAGCTTGGTTACCTTAGCCAAAAACATTCAGTACTTC. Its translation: CASSLVTLAKNIQYF.

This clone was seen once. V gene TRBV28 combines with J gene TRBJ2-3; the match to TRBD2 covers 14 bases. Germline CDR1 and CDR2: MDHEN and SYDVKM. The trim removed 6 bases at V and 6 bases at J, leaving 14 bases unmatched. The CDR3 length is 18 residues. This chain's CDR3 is CASRWRLAGGPGADTQYF. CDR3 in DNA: TGTGCCAGCAGGTGGAGACTAGCGGGAGGGCCGGGGGCGGATACGCAGTATTTT.

CDR3 sequence reads: CASSLDGLGKLFF. The CDR3 bases are TGTGCCAGCAGCTTAGACGGCCTGGGAAAACTGTTTTTT. V gene TRBV7-2 combines with J gene TRBJ1-4; the D is unclear. V was pared by 1 base and J by 10 bases, with 10 bases between. The CDR3 length is 13 residues. Germline lookup yields CDR1 SGHTA and CDR2 FQGNSA.

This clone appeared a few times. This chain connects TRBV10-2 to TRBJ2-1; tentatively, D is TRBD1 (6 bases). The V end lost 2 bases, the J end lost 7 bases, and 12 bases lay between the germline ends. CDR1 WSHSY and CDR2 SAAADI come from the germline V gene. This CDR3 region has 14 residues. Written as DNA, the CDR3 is TGCGCCAGCAGTGAGCCCCGGACAGAGAATGAGCAGTTCTTC. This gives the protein CASSEPRTENEQFF.

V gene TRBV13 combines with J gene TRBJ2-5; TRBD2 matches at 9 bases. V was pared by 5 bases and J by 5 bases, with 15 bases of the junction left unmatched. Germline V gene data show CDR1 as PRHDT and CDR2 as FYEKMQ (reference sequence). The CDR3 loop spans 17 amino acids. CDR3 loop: CASSPRTGLALGETQYF. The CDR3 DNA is TGTGCCAGCAGCCCCCGAACGGGACTAGCTCTCGGGGAGACCCAGTACTTC.

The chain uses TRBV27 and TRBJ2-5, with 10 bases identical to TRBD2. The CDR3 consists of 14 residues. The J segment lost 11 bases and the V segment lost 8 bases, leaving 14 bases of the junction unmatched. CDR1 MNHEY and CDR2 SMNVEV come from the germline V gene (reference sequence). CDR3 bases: TGTGCCAGCGGGACACTAGCGGGAAGCGACAAGCAGTACTTC. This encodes CASGTLAGSDKQYF.

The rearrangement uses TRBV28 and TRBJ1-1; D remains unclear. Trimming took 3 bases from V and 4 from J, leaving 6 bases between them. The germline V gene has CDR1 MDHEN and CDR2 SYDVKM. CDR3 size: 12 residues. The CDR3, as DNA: TGTGCCAGCAGTTTTCTGAGCACTGAAGCTTTCTTT. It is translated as CASSFLSTEAFF.

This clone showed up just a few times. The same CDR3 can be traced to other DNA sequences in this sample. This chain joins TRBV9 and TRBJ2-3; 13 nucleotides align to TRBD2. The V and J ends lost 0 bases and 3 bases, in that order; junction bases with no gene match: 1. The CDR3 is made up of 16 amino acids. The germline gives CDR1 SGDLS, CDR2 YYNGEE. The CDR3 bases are TGTGCCAGCAGCGTAGGACTAGCGGGGGGTACAGATACGCAGTATTTT. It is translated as CASSVGLAGGTDTQYF.

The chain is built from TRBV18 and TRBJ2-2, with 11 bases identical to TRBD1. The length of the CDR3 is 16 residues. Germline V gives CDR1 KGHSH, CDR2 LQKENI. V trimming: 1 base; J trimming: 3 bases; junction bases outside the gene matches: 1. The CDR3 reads CASSPLGQGDTGELFF. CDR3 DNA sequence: TGTGCCAGCTCACCACTGGGACAGGGGGACACCGGGGAGCTGTTTTTT.

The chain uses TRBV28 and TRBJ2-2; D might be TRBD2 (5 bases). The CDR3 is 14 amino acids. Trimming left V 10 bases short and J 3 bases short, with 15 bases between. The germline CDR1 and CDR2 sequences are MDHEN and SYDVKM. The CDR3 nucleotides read TGTGCCACCTACGAGGCGCGGGACACCGGGGAGCTGTTTTTT. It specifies CATYEARDTGELFF.

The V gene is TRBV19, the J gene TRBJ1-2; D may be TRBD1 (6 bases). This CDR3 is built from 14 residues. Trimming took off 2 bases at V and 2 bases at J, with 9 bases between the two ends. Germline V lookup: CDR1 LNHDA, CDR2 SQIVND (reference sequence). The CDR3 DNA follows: TGTGCCAGTAGTATACTGACAGGAAACTATGGCTACACCTTC. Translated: CASSILTGNYGYTF.

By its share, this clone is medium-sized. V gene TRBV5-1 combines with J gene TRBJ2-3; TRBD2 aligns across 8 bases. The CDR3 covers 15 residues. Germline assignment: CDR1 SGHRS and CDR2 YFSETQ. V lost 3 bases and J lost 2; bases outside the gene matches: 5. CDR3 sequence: CASSSGLVLTDTQYF. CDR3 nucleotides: TGCGCCAGCAGCTCGGGACTAGTCCTCACAGATACGCAGTATTTT.

The CDR3: CASSLPGGARDTQYF. CDR3 bases: TGTGCCAGCAGCTTGCCGGGGGGTGCGAGGGATACGCAGTATTTT. The rearrangement joins TRBV5-4 to TRBJ2-3, with 7 nucleotides matching TRBD2. This CDR3 contains 15 residues. Trimming at V came to 1 base and at J to 6 bases, leaving 8 bases not matched to a gene. From germline, CDR1 is SGHNT and CDR2 YYREEE (reference sequence).

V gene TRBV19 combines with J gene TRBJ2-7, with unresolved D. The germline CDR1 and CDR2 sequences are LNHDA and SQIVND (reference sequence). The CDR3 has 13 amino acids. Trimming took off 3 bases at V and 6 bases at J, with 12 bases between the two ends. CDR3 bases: TGTGCCAGTAGTATCTTGGGTGGCAGCGAGCAGTACTTC. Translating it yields CASSILGGSEQYF.

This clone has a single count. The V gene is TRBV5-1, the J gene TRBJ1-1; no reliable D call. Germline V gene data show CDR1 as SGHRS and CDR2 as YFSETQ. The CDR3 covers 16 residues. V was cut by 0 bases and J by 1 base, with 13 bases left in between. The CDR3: CASSLATANSNTEAFF. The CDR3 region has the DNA TGCGCCAGCAGCTTGGCAACAGCCAATTCGAACACTGAAGCTTTCTTT.

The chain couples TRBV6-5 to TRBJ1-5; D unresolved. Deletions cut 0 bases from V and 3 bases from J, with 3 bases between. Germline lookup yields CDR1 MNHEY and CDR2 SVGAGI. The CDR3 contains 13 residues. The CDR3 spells CASSYSSNQPQHF. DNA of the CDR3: TGTGCCAGCAGTTACTCTTCCAATCAGCCCCAGCATTTT.

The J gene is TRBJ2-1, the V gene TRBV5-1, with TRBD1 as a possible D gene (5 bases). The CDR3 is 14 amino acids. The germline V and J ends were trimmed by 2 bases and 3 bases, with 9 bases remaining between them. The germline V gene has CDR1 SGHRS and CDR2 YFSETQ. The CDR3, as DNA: TGCGCCAGCAGCTTAAAACAGGACTACAATGAGCAGTTCTTC. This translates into CASSLKQDYNEQFF.

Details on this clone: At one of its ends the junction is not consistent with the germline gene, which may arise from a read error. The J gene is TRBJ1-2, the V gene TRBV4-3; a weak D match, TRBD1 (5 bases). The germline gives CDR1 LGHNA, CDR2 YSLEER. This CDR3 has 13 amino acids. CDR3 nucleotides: TGCGCCAGCAGCCACAACAACGACAGTCCCTATGCCTTC. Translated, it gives CASSHNNDSPYAF.

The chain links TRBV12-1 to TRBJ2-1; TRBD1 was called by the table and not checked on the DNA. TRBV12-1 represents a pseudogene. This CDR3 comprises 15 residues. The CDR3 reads CASSLRGTFYNEQFF. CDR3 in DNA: TGTGCCAGCAGCTTAAGGGGAACCTTCTACAATGAGCAGTTCTTC.

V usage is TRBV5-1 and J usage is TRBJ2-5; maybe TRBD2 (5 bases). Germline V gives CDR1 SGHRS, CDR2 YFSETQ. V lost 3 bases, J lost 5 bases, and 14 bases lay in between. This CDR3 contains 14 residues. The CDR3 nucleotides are TGCGCCAGCAGCTCCACGGGAAGTGTGGAGACCCAGTACTTC. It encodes CASSSTGSVETQYF. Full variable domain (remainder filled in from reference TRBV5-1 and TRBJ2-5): KAGVTQTPRYLIKTRGQQVTLSCSPISGHRSVSWYQQTPGQGLQFLFEYFSETQRNKGNFPGRFSGRQFSNSRSEMNVSTLELGDSALYLCASSSTGSVETQYFGPGTRLLVL.

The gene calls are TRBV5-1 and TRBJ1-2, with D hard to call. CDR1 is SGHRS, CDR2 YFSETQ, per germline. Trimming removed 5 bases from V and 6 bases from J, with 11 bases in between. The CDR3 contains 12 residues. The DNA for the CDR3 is TGCGCCAGCAGTGATATTGGGGATGGCTACACCTTC. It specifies CASSDIGDGYTF. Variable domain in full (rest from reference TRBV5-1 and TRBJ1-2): KAGVTQTPRYLIKTRGQQVTLSCSPISGHRSVSWYQQTPGQGLQFLFEYFSETQRNKGNFPGRFSGRQFSNSRSEMNVSTLELGDSALYLCASSDIGDGYTFGSGTRLTVV.

The CDR3 reads CASGGGVGTGELFF. The CDR3 DNA reads TGTGCCAGCGGGGGGGGCGTGGGCACCGGGGAGCTGTTTTTT. The chain recombines TRBV6-5 with TRBJ2-2; possible D gene TRBD2, 7 bases. Germline CDR1 and CDR2: MNHEY and SVGAGI. The CDR3 covers 14 residues. Trimming stripped 8 bases from V and 4 bases from J, with 14 bases between.

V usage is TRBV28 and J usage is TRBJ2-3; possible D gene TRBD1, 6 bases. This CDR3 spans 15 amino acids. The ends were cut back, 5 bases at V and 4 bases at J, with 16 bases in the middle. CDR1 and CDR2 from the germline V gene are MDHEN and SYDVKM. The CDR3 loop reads CASSIVQGVADTQYF. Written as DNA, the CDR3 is TGTGCCAGCAGTATCGTACAGGGCGTCGCAGATACGCAGTATTTT.

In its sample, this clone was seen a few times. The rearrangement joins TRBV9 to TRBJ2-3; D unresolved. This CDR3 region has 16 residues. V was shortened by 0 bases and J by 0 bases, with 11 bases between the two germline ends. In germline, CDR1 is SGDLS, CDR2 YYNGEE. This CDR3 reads CASSVGGRTSTDTQYF. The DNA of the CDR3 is TGTGCCAGCAGCGTAGGAGGCAGGACGAGCACAGATACGCAGTATTTT. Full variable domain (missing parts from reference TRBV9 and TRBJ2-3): DSGVTQTPKHLITATGQRVTLRCSPRSGDLSVYWYQQSLDQGLQFLIQYYNGEERAKGNILERFSAQQFPDLHSELNLSSLELGDSALYFCASSVGGRTSTDTQYFGPGTRLTVL.

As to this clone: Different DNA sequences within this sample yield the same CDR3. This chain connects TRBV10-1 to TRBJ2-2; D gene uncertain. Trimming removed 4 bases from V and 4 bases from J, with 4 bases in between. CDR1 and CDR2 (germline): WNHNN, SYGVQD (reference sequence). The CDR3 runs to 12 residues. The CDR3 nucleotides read TGCGCCAGCAGTGTAGGCACCGGGGAGCTGTTTTTT. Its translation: CASSVGTGELFF.

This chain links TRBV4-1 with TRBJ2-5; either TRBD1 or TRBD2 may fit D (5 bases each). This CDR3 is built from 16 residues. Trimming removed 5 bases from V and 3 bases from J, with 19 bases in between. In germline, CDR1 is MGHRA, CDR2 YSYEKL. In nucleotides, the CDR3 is TGCGCCAGCAGCGCAAATTCCGGGACCTTAAAAGAGACCCAGTACTTC. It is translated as CASSANSGTLKETQYF.

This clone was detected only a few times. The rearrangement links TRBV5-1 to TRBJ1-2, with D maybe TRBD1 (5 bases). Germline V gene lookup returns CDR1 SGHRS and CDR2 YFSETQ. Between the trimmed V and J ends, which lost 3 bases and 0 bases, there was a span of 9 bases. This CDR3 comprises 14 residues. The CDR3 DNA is TGCGCCAGCAGCTGGGACGGAACTAACTATGGCTACACCTTC. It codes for CASSWDGTNYGYTF.

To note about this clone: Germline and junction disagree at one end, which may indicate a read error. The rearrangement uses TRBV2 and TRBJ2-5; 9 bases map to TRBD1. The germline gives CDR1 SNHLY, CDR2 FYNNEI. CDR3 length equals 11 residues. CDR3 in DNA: TGTGCCAGCAGTGAAGAGGGGACAGGGAACTTC. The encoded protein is CASSEEGTGNF.

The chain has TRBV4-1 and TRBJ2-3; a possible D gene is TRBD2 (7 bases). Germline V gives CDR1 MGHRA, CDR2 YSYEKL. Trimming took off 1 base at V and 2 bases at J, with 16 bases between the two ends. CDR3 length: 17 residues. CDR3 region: CASSQGTGGLITDTQYF. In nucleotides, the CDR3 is TGCGCCAGCAGCCAAGGGACGGGGGGCTTAATCACAGATACGCAGTATTTT.

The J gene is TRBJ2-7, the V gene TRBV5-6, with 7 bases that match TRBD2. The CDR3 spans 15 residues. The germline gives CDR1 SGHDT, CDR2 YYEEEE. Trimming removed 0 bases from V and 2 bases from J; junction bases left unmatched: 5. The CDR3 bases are TGTGCCAGCAGCTTGGCCCCGGGAGGCCCCTACGAGCAGTACTTC. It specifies CASSLAPGGPYEQYF.